This paragraph covers one T cell receptor beta chain sequence. No antigen is known for it. The germline V and J ends were trimmed by 5 bases and 7 bases, with 11 bases remaining between them. The germline CDR1 and CDR2 sequences are SGHTA and FQGNSA. The CDR3 is 12 residues long. The data belong to a study of beta chain features in type 1 diabetes. Regarding the study as a whole: When Type 1 diabetes patients were examined, their TCRB CDR3s proved moderately but significantly shorter in all four CD4+ subsets.

Sequenced material consisted of expressed TCRB transcripts (all of the isolated RNA was reverse transcribed). The data were produced by immunoSEQ multiplex PCR, yet TCRdb's version contains in-frame clones alone and is incomplete. The sample holds 300,000 to 350,000 clones, roughly 9% seen once. The V gene is TRBV7-2, the J gene TRBJ2-5; D uncertain. The clonotype comes from a man under 40 with type 1 diabetes. What was sequenced was central memory CD4+ T cells from blood. CDR3 DNA: TGTGCCAGCAGCCCTCAAGTAGGGACCCAGTACTTC. Protein product: CASSPQVGTQYF. Looking up the rest from reference TRBV7-2 and TRBJ2-5 gives the full variable domain: GAGVSQSPSNKVTEKGKDVELRCDPISGHTALYWYRQSLGQGLEFLIYFQGNSAPDKSGLPSDRFSAERTGGSVSTLTIQRTQQEDSAVYLCASSPQVGTQYFGPGTRLLVL.